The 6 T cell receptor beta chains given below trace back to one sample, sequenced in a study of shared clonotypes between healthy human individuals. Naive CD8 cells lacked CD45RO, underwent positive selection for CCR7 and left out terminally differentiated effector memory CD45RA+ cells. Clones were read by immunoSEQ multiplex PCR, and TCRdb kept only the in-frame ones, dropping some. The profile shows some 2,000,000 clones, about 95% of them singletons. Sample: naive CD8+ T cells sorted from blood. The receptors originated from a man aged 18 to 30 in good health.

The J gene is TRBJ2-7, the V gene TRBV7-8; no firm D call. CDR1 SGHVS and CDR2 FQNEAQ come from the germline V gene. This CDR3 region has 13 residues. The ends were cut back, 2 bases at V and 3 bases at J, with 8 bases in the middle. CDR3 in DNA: TGTGCCAGCAGCTTAAATAGCCACTACGAGCAGTACTTC. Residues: CASSLNSHYEQYF.

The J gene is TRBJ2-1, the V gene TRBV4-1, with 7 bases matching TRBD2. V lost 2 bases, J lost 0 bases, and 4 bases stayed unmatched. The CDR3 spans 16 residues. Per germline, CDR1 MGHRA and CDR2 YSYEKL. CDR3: CASSQSRGSSYNEQFF. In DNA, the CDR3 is TGCGCCAGCAGCCAATCGCGGGGGAGCTCCTACAATGAGCAGTTCTTC.

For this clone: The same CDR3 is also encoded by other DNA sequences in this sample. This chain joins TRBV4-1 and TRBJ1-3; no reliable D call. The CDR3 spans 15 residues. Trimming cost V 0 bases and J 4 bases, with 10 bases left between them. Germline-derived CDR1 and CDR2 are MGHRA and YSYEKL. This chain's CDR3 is CASSQDSGTGNTIYF. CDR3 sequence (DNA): TGCGCCAGCAGCCAAGATTCGGGTACAGGAAACACCATATATTTT.

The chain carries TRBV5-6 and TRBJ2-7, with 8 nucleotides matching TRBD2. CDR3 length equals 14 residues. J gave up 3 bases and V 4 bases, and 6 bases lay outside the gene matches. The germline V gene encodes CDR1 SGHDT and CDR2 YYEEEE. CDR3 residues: CASSTIAGFYEQYF. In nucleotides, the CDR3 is TGTGCCAGCAGCACCATAGCGGGATTCTACGAGCAGTACTTC. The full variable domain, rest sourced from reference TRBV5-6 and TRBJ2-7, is DAGVTQSPTHLIKTRGQQVTLRCSPKSGHDTVSWYQQALGQGPQFIFQYYEEEERQRGNFPDRFSGHQFPNYSSELNVNALLLGDSALYLCASSTIAGFYEQYFGPGTRLTVT.

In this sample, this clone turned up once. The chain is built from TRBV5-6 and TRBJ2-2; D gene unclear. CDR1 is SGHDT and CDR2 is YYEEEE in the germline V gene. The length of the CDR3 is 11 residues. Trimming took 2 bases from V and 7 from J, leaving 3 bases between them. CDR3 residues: CASSFDGELFF. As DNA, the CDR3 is TGTGCCAGCAGCTTTGACGGGGAGCTGTTTTTT. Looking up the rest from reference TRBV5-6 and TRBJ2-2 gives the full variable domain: DAGVTQSPTHLIKTRGQQVTLRCSPKSGHDTVSWYQQALGQGPQFIFQYYEEEERQRGNFPDRFSGHQFPNYSSELNVNALLLGDSALYLCASSFDGELFFGEGSRLTVL.

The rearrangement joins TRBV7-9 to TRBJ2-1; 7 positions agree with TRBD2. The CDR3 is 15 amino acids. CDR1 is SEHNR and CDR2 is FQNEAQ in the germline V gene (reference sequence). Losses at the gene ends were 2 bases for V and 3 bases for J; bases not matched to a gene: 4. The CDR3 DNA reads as TGTGCCAGCAGCTTACGCACTAGCGACTACAATGAGCAGTTCTTC. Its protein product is CASSLRTSDYNEQFF.